These 2 T cell receptor beta chains came from one sample sequenced in a study of CD8+ T cells in alopecia areata. It was cDNA, reverse transcribed from extracted RNA, that served as the sequencing template. The assay was immunoSEQ multiplex PCR, and TCRdb's table has in-frame clones only and misses some. The table shows 130,000 to 150,000 clones, with approximately 50% occurring only once. Here the sequenced sample was CD4+ T cells sorted from blood, taken at week 0. These receptors were obtained from a human donor with alopecia areata.

This clone was seen a few times. This chain joins TRBV7-9 and TRBJ2-7; D call uncertain. Trimming removed 4 bases at V and 7 bases at J, with 8 bases between. The CDR3 sequence is 11 residues long. Germline V gene sequence: CDR1 SEHNR, CDR2 FQNEAQ (reference sequence). CDR3 protein: CASSSTREQYF. CDR3 nucleotide sequence: TGTGCCAGCAGCTCTACGCGGGAGCAGTACTTC.

J is TRBJ2-3 and V is TRBV29-1; D unclear. CDR1 is SQVTM and CDR2 is ANQGSEA in the germline V gene. CDR3 size: 14 residues. Deletions cut 4 bases from V and 0 bases from J, with 11 bases between. CDR3 nucleotides: TGCAGCGTTGGACACACCCAAAGCACAGATACGCAGTATTTT. Translated, it gives CSVGHTQSTDTQYF.